Listed below are T cell receptor beta chains from one sample, sequenced in a study of blood T cell repertoires in COVID-19. Using immunoSEQ multiplex PCR, the repertoire was profiled, and TCRdb retains in-frame clones only, with some absent. The sample yields approximately 260,000 clones, 88% seen once. The sample consisted of peripheral blood. Receptor source: an older woman with COVID-19, enrolled during active disease. CDR3s include the opening cysteine and the closing phenylalanine or tryptophan. The D gene is left open where the match is weak. Not every row has a clone size; where given, it reads once, few, many or a size class.

>.|.|TRBV10-3|TRBJ2-3
CAISVGRGADTQYF
TGTGCCATCAGTGTCGGCAGGGGGGCAGATACGCAGTATTTT
>.|.|TRBV30|TRBJ1-1
CAWSRGVNTEAFF
TGTGCCTGGAGTCGGGGTGTGAACACTGAAGCTTTCTTT
>.|.|TRBV5-5|TRBJ2-7
CASSLGYRDYEQYF
TGTGCCAGCAGCTTGGGGTACAGGGACTACGAGCAGTACTTC
>.|.|TRBV7-7|TRBJ2-5
CASSLGQGPSETQYF
TGTGCTAGCAGCTTAGGGCAGGGTCCCTCGGAGACCCAGTACTTC
>.|.|TRBV11-2|TRBJ1-2
CASSLGGSDYGYTF
TGTGCCAGCAGCTTAGGCGGCAGCGACTATGGCTACACCTTC
>.|TRBD1|TRBV29-1|TRBJ1-2
CSVEAQQGAYGYTF
TGCAGCGTTGAAGCTCAACAGGGGGCCTATGGCTACACCTTC
>.|TRBD1|TRBV28|TRBJ1-5
CASTKGGQGTVNQPQHF
TGTGCCAGCACCAAGGGGGGACAGGGAACAGTAAATCAGCCCCAGCATTTT
>.|.|TRBV11-3|TRBJ1-2
CASSLVRTTMSGYTF
TGTGCCAGCAGCTTAGTGAGGACAACCATGAGTGGCTACACCTTC
>.|.|TRBV7-9|TRBJ1-2
CASSFGSRRYGYTF
TGTGCCAGCAGCTTTGGCTCGCGGCGCTATGGCTACACCTTC
>few|TRBD2|TRBV4-2|TRBJ2-1
CASSQVPLAVSYNEQFF
TGTGCCAGCAGCCAAGTCCCACTAGCGGTTTCCTACAATGAGCAGTTCTTC
>.|TRBD2|TRBV20-1|TRBJ2-3
CSASILAGNSDTQYF
TGCAGTGCTAGTATACTAGCGGGAAATTCGGATACGCAGTATTTT
>once|.|TRBV6-2/TRBV6-3|TRBJ2-7
CASSYELASSYEQYF
TGTGCCAGCAGTTACGAACTCGCAAGCTCCTACGAGCAGTACTTC
>.|TRBD2|TRBV4-2|TRBJ2-1
CASSQDFRRLAGVAEQFF
TGTGCCAGCAGCCAAGATTTCAGGCGACTAGCGGGAGTTGCTGAGCAGTTCTTC
>.|TRBD1|TRBV28|TRBJ1-5
CASRPGTGVQPQHF
TGTGCCAGCAGACCCGGGACAGGGGTTCAGCCCCAGCATTTT
>.|TRBD1|TRBV11-2|TRBJ2-3
CASSPGGARSTDTQYF
TGTGCCAGCAGCCCAGGGGGAGCTCGGAGCACAGATACGCAGTATTTT
>.|TRBD1|TRBV27|TRBJ2-1
CASSLYGTGFNEQFF
TGTGCCAGCAGTTTATATGGGACAGGGTTCAATGAGCAGTTCTTC
>.|TRBD2|TRBV7-2|TRBJ2-5
CASSSNGLGGRETQYF
TGTGCCAGCAGCTCCAATGGGTTGGGAGGGCGAGAGACCCAGTACTTC
>.|.|TRBV11-2|TRBJ2-1
CASSLGAVSTEQFF
TGTGCCAGCAGCTTAGGGGCAGTGTCGACCGAGCAGTTCTTC
>.|.|TRBV15|TRBJ2-3
CATSRDPWGSGSTDTQYF
TGTGCCACCAGCAGAGATCCTTGGGGTAGCGGCAGCACAGATACGCAGTATTTT
>.|TRBD2|TRBV7-3|TRBJ2-3
CASSLISSGGTDTQYF
TGTGCCAGCAGCTTAATCTCTAGCGGGGGCACAGATACGCAGTATTTT
>.|.|TRBV24-1|TRBJ2-1
CATSDLVTDALNEQFF
TGTGCCACCAGTGATTTGGTTACTGATGCCCTTAATGAGCAGTTCTTC
>.|TRBD2|TRBV5-6|TRBJ2-1
CASSKGLAEWDEQFF
TGTGCCAGCAGCAAGGGACTAGCGGAGTGGGATGAGCAGTTCTTC
>.|.|TRBV12-3/TRBV12-4|TRBJ1-2
CASSLGSVASYTF
TGTGCCAGCAGTTTAGGGTCGGTAGCAAGCTACACCTTC
>.|TRBD1|TRBV2|TRBJ2-1
CASSERGTVSYNEQFF
TGTGCCAGCAGTGAAAGAGGGACAGTCTCCTACAATGAGCAGTTCTTC
>.|.|TRBV7-3|TRBJ1-1
CASSPQGGVTEAFF
TGTGCCAGCAGCCCCCAAGGGGGGGTAACTGAAGCTTTCTTT
>.|.|TRBV27|TRBJ1-1
CASSLTRATEAFF
TGTGCCAGCAGTTTAACCAGGGCCACTGAAGCTTTCTTT
>.|TRBD2|TRBV13|TRBJ2-3
CASSLTSGIGDTQYF
TGTGCCAGCAGCCTCACTAGCGGGATCGGAGATACGCAGTATTTT
>once|TRBD1|TRBV11-3|TRBJ1-2
CASSSPRQRTGALRGYTF
TGTGCCAGCAGCTCGCCCCGTCAAAGGACAGGGGCCCTTAGGGGCTACACCTTC
>.|.|TRBV5-1|TRBJ1-3
CASSLVPGASSGNTIYF
TGCGCCAGCAGCTTGGTCCCTGGGGCGAGCTCTGGAAACACCATATATTTT
>.|.|TRBV10-3|TRBJ1-6
CAISVQVSSPLHF
TGTGCCATCAGTGTTCAGGTCAGCTCACCCCTCCACTTT
>.|.|TRBV6-2/TRBV6-3|TRBJ2-7
CASSSIHEQYF
TGTGCCAGCAGCTCTATACACGAGCAGTACTTC
>.|.|TRBV3-1/TRBV3-2|TRBJ2-3
CASSQNANTDTQYF
TGTGCCAGCAGCCAAAATGCGAACACAGATACGCAGTATTTT
>.|.|TRBV30|TRBJ1-5
CAWNRDLGNQPQHF
TGTGCCTGGAACCGGGACTTGGGCAATCAGCCCCAGCATTTT
>.|.|TRBV30|TRBJ2-7
CAWARGGSSYEQYF
TGTGCCTGGGCCCGGGGTGGGAGCTCCTACGAGCAGTACTTC
>.|.|TRBV4-1|TRBJ2-2
CASSQLSLDSNTGELFF
TGCGCCAGCAGCCAACTCAGTTTGGACAGTAACACCGGGGAGCTGTTTTTT
>.|TRBD1|TRBV3-1/TRBV3-2|TRBJ1-3
CASSLGQGRGNTIYF
TGTGCCAGCAGCCTAGGACAGGGTAGGGGAAACACCATATATTTT
>.|.|TRBV28|TRBJ2-5
CASSIRRETQYF
TGTGCCAGCAGTATTAGGAGGGAGACCCAGTACTTC
>.|.|TRBV4-1|TRBJ2-7
CASSQDRVRGEQYF
TGCGCCAGCAGCCAAGATCGGGTCAGGGGCGAGCAGTACTTC
>once|.|TRBV3-1/TRBV3-2|TRBJ2-7
CASSNLGSYEQYF
TGTGCCAGCAGCAATCTGGGGAGCTACGAGCAGTACTTC
>.|.|TRBV15|TRBJ1-5
CATSRSKVGASNQPQHF
TGTGCCACCAGCAGAAGTAAAGTGGGAGCCAGCAATCAGCCCCAGCATTTT
>once|.|TRBV24-1|TRBJ2-7
CATSDQGSYEQYF
TGTGCCACCAGTGATCAGGGGTCGTACGAGCAGTACTTC
>.|TRBD1|TRBV6-5|TRBJ2-5
CASSGQGLQDAQYF
TGTGCCAGCAGCGGACAGGGCCTCCAGGATGCCCAGTACTTC
>.|.|TRBV11-3|TRBJ1-1
CASSRQSRRDTEAFF
TGTGCCAGCAGCCGCCAATCCAGGAGGGACACTGAAGCTTTCTTT
>once|.|TRBV7-3|TRBJ2-7
CASSFFPGSSEQYF
TGTGCCAGCAGCTTTTTTCCGGGATCGTCCGAGCAGTACTTC
>.|.|TRBV28|TRBJ1-2
CASTTHYGYTF
TGTGCCAGCACCACTCATTATGGCTACACCTTC
>.|.|TRBV12-3/TRBV12-4|TRBJ2-7
CASSLVGAYEQYF
TGTGCCAGCAGTTTGGTCGGAGCCTACGAGCAGTACTTC
>few|.|TRBV21-1|TRBJ1-1
CASILDRGAEAFF
.
>.|.|TRBV7-8|TRBJ1-3
CASSINSGNTIYF
TGTGCCAGCAGCATCAACTCTGGAAACACCATATATTTT